A selection of T cell receptor beta chains follows, all from one sample in a study of blood T cell repertoires in COVID-19. Only in-frame clones appear in the TCRdb table, and some are missing; sequencing was by immunoSEQ multiplex PCR. The table has about 66,000 clones, 90% to 95% seen once. Sequenced material: peripheral blood. The source of these receptors is a human donor in a cohort sampled during active COVID-19. CDR3s include the opening cysteine and the closing phenylalanine or tryptophan. Fields, in order: CDR3 DNA, CDR3 protein, clone size, D gene, J gene, V gene. D genes are given only for firm matches. Size is stated for part of the rows, as once, few or many counts, or as a class when the clone is expanded.

TGTGCCAGCAGCTCCCCCCGAGCGGGGGGGCTCAACGAGCAGTACTTC CASSSPRAGGLNEQYF once TRBD2 TRBJ2-7 TRBV7-2
TGTGCCAGCAGCTTCCAGGGGGCAGTCGGGGAGACCCAGTACTTC CASSFQGAVGETQYF - TRBD1 TRBJ2-5 TRBV5-8
TGTGCCAGCACTAAGCGGGCCCAAGAGACCCAGTACTTC CASTKRAQETQYF once - TRBJ2-5 TRBV7-2
TGTGCCAGCAGCTTTGAAGGGACTAGGAATTACGAGCAGTACTTC CASSFEGTRNYEQYF - TRBD2 TRBJ2-7 TRBV13
TGTGCCAGCAGCCTCGAGCGGGTACCGCAGTATTTT CASSLERVPQYF - - TRBJ2-3 TRBV7-6
TGTGCCAGCAGTTCCCCTCGTTTCACTGAAGCTTTCTTT CASSSPRFTEAFF - - TRBJ1-1 TRBV6-2/TRBV6-3
TGTGCCATCAGTGAACCCAGGGGGGCCTACGAGCAGTACTTC CAISEPRGAYEQYF - - TRBJ2-7 TRBV10-3
TGTGCCTGGATCCAAGGGGGGGGGTCCTACAATGAGCAGTTCTTC CAWIQGGGSYNEQFF - - TRBJ2-1 TRBV30
TGTGCCAGCCGCGTGGGGGAGGGACCCTCTGGGGCCAACGTCCTGACTTTC CASRVGEGPSGANVLTF - TRBD2 TRBJ2-6 TRBV19
TGTGCCAGTCAAACTAACAGGGGGACGTACGAGCAGTACTTC CASQTNRGTYEQYF - TRBD1 TRBJ2-7 TRBV2
TGTGCCAGCAGCCGGACAGGGGGAGATGGCTACACCTTC CASSRTGGDGYTF - TRBD1 TRBJ1-2 TRBV6-6
TGTGCCAGCAGCCAAGATTCCGGCTCTGGAAACACCATATATTTT CASSQDSGSGNTIYF - - TRBJ1-3 TRBV3-1/TRBV3-2
TGTGCCAGCAGCTTAATGACAGGGGGAGTAAACATTCAGTACTTC CASSLMTGGVNIQYF - TRBD1 TRBJ2-4 TRBV5-6
TGTGCCAGCGAACAGGGCCCAGATACGCAGTATTTT CASEQGPDTQYF - - TRBJ2-3 TRBV3-1/TRBV3-2
TGTGCCAGCAGCAAACCGGGGGGGCCGGGTGTAGATACGCAGTATTTT CASSKPGGPGVDTQYF - TRBD2 TRBJ2-3 TRBV5-4
TGTGCCATCAGTGATCGGACTAGTAGGGCCGGGGAGCTGTTTTTT CAISDRTSRAGELFF - TRBD2 TRBJ2-2 TRBV10-3
TGTGCCAGCAGCTCGACAGGGGGCTATGGCTACACCTTC CASSSTGGYGYTF - TRBD1 TRBJ1-2 TRBV5-5
TGCAGCGTTGAAGACGGACAGTCCCTCTCCTACAATGAGCAGTTCTTC CSVEDGQSLSYNEQFF - - TRBJ2-1 TRBV29-1
TGCGCCAGCAGCCAGGGAGTGGTTAGTCAGCCCCAGCATTTT CASSQGVVSQPQHF - - TRBJ1-5 TRBV4-3
TGTGCCAGCAGCTTTGGGGGGAACCCGGAGCAGTACTTC CASSFGGNPEQYF - - TRBJ2-7 TRBV5-4
TGTGCCAGCAGCTTAGAGTGGGACAATTATAGCAATCAGCCCCAGCATTTT CASSLEWDNYSNQPQHF - - TRBJ1-5 TRBV7-9
TGTGCCAGCAGCTTGGGACAGGGGCAGGGTTCACCCCTCCACTTT CASSLGQGQGSPLHF - TRBD1 TRBJ1-6 TRBV7-3
TGTGCCAGCAGCTTAGATGGGACACGCAATCAGCCCCAGCATTTT CASSLDGTRNQPQHF - - TRBJ1-5 TRBV7-9
TGTGCCAGCAGCCAAGAAGCTTTTGACACGGCTGGAAACACCATATATTTT CASSQEAFDTAGNTIYF once - TRBJ1-3 TRBV3-1/TRBV3-2
TGTGCCACCCAAGGACAGTATGGCTACACCTTC CATQGQYGYTF - - TRBJ1-2 TRBV19
TGTGCCAGCCGGAATGCAGGGGACTACTCTGGAAACACCATATATTTT CASRNAGDYSGNTIYF - - TRBJ1-3 TRBV19
TGTGCCAGTACCATCAGGGAGGGTCAGCCCCAGCATTTT CASTIREGQPQHF - - TRBJ1-5 TRBV19
TGTGCCAGCAGTTACGTGGATCTAGGAGATACGCAGTATTTT CASSYVDLGDTQYF - - TRBJ2-3 TRBV6-2/TRBV6-3
TGCGCCAGCACGGAGACAGGGGCGGCCTACAATGAGCAGTTCTTC CASTETGAAYNEQFF once TRBD1 TRBJ2-1 TRBV4-1
TGTGCCAGCAGCTTAGAGGGCAGGGGGCTTTCACCCCTCCACTTT CASSLEGRGLSPLHF - TRBD1 TRBJ1-6 TRBV7-2
TGCGCCAGCAGCCAAGACGGGACTAGCGGGAGTCGGTCCTACAATGAGCAGTTCTTC CASSQDGTSGSRSYNEQFF - TRBD2 TRBJ2-1 TRBV4-1
TGTGCCAGCAGACGGACATCCTTGGACTATGGCTACACCTTC CASRRTSLDYGYTF - - TRBJ1-2 TRBV27
TGTGCCAGCAGTCGTACCCGGGGGAGCGGTGAAAAACTGTTTTTT CASSRTRGSGEKLFF - - TRBJ1-4 TRBV6-5
TGTGCCAGCAGTTTAACCCTCAGTGACACATCCTACGAGCAGTACTTC CASSLTLSDTSYEQYF - - TRBJ2-7 TRBV27
TGCGCCAGCAGCCAAGACAGGGAAACCAATCAGCCCCAGCATTTT CASSQDRETNQPQHF few - TRBJ1-5 TRBV4-1
TGTGCCAGCAGTGAAGGTAGGGGGAATCAGCCCCAGCATTTT CASSEGRGNQPQHF - - TRBJ1-5 TRBV2
TGCAGTGCTAGTACAGGGCGACATGAGCAGTTCTTC CSASTGRHEQFF - - TRBJ2-1 TRBV20-1
TGCGCCAGCAGCTTGGCCCTAGCGGGGGGTGGGGATGAGCAGTTCTTC CASSLALAGGGDEQFF once TRBD2 TRBJ2-1 TRBV5-1
TGTGCCAGCTCACCCGGTCAAAATGAAAAACTGTTTTTT CASSPGQNEKLFF - - TRBJ1-4 TRBV18
TGCGCCAGCAGCCAAGATCGACAGGGTGAAGCTTTCTTT CASSQDRQGEAFF - TRBD1 TRBJ1-1 TRBV4-3
TGTGCCAGCAGTCCGACGGGGGGAGGCAAAGAGACCCAGTACTTC CASSPTGGGKETQYF - TRBD2 TRBJ2-5 TRBV6-6
TGTGCCAGCAGCTTAGAGGCAGGGCGGATCTATGGCTACACCTTC CASSLEAGRIYGYTF - - TRBJ1-2 TRBV7-2